The clone carrying this T cell receptor (beta chain) was seen more than once but under ten times. This entry comes from a study of spatial heterogeneity in lung cancer. The time point was: sample taken at primary tumor resection. Extraction of whole RNA from tumor, nontumor lung or frozen PBMC preceded unsorted sequencing. Each CDR3 protein is one row after TCRdb ran MiXCR on the 5' RACE reads. Here the sample spans 40,000 to 45,000 distinct CDR3 sequences, approximately 13% being singletons. CDR1 and CDR2 (germline): KGHDR, SFDVKD. The V gene end was trimmed by 3 bases and the J gene end by 7 bases; junction bases not matched to a gene: 13. The length of the CDR3 is 16 residues.

This clonotype originated in a male donor with early-stage non-small cell lung cancer. The chain couples TRBV24-1 to TRBJ2-7, with 8 nucleotides matching TRBD1. Sequencing used PBMCs, obtained at surgery. Written as DNA, the CDR3 is TGTGCCACCAGTGATCCGCAGGGGGCGAATGCGGAAGAGCAGTACTTC. It encodes CATSDPQGANAEEQYF.